What follows are 23 T cell receptor beta chains derived from one specimen sequenced in a study of identical twins. Each CDR3 protein is one row after TCRdb ran MiXCR on the 5' RACE reads. Of 400,000 to 600,000 distinct CDR3 sequences in the sample, 20% to 25% were seen once. The data were also submitted as part of a second study, on yellow fever vaccine responses in identical twins.

Material for sequencing was CD4+ T cells sorted from blood. These receptors came from a young woman in good health.

The table lists this clonotype with a few counts. The J gene is TRBJ2-3, the V gene TRBV6-5; tentatively, D is TRBD2 (5 bases). The germline V gene encodes CDR1 MNHEY and CDR2 SVGAGI. The CDR3 consists of 11 residues. V was pared by 5 bases and J by 10 bases, with 10 bases between. DNA for the CDR3: TGTGCCAGCAGTGCAATGGGAGCGCAGTATTTT. Protein product: CASSAMGAQYF.

This clonotype has only a few counts. This chain uses TRBV4-1 with TRBJ2-7; maybe TRBD2 (5 bases). This CDR3 region has 14 residues. Between the trimmed V and J ends, which lost 4 bases and 1 base, there was a span of 11 bases. The V gene's germline CDR1 is MGHRA and CDR2 YSYEKL. CDR3 residues: CASSRGLSSYEQYV. The DNA for the CDR3 is TGCGCCAGCAGCCGCGGACTCTCTTCCTACGAGCAGTACGTC.

The rearrangement joins TRBV4-2 to TRBJ2-7, with D unresolved. V was trimmed by 2 bases and J by 1 base, leaving 12 bases between them. The CDR3 extends over 15 amino acids. Per the germline V gene, CDR1 is LGHNA and CDR2 is YNFKEQ. CDR3: CASSQQWAESYEQYF. In DNA form, the CDR3 reads TGTGCCAGCAGCCAACAATGGGCGGAATCCTACGAGCAGTACTTC.

This clonotype appeared a few times. The rearrangement uses TRBV4-1 and TRBJ2-1; 11 bases are a match to TRBD2. V dropped 4 bases and J dropped 5; count of bases not matched to a gene: 10. Germline V gives CDR1 MGHRA, CDR2 YSYEKL. The CDR3 runs 17 residues. The CDR3 here is CASSLYPLAGGDNEQFF. The CDR3 coding sequence is TGCGCCAGCAGCCTTTACCCTCTAGCGGGAGGAGACAATGAGCAGTTCTTC.

The J gene is TRBJ2-1, the V gene TRBV11-3, with D uncertain. Germline assignment: CDR1 SGHNT and CDR2 YENEEA. V gave up 1 base and J gave up 1 base, with 8 bases separating them. CDR3 size: 15 residues. CDR3 bases: TGTGCCAGCAGCTTAGTACCCAGTTCCTACAATGAGCAGTTCTTC. Protein product: CASSLVPSSYNEQFF.

This clonotype was found a few times. J is TRBJ2-1 and V is TRBV20-1, with D perhaps given as TRBD1 or TRBD2 (5 bases each). CDR3 length: 13 residues. V dropped 5 bases and J dropped 5 bases, with 13 bases sitting between them. Germline V gene lookup returns CDR1 DFQATT and CDR2 SNEGSKA (reference sequence). CDR3 DNA: TGCAGTGCTCCCCCGGGACCGCACAATGAGCAGTTCTTC. Its protein is CSAPPGPHNEQFF.

This clonotype has only a few counts. The chain uses TRBV29-1 and TRBJ2-3; no firm D call. Trimming stripped 1 base from V and 4 bases from J, with 12 bases between. From germline, CDR1 is SQVTM and CDR2 ANQGSEA. The CDR3 is made up of 14 amino acids. For the CDR3, the DNA is TGCAGCGTTGAAGGGGGAACCTCCCCAGATACGCAGTATTTT. Amino acids: CSVEGGTSPDTQYF.

In this sample, this clonotype turned up a few times. V usage is TRBV5-1 and J usage is TRBJ2-3, with D possibly matching TRBD1 (5 bases). Germline-derived CDR1 and CDR2 are SGHRS and YFSETQ. Trimming shortened V by 1 base and J by 1 base, and 10 bases separated the two germline ends. The CDR3 covers 15 residues. The CDR3: CASSLTGQRTDTQYF. CDR3 DNA: TGCGCCAGCAGCTTGACAGGACAACGCACAGATACGCAGTATTTT.

This clonotype was seen only a few times. The chain is built from TRBV20-1 and TRBJ2-2; D may be TRBD2 (6 bases). Between the trimmed V and J ends, which lost 3 bases and 4 bases, there was a span of 9 bases. Germline V gene lookup returns CDR1 DFQATT and CDR2 SNEGSKA (reference sequence). The CDR3 length is 13 residues. The CDR3 is CSASGSATGELFF. The CDR3 region has the DNA TGCAGTGCTAGCGGGAGTGCCACCGGGGAGCTGTTTTTT.

This clonotype was seen just once. J is TRBJ2-1 and V is TRBV7-3; 9 bases are a match to TRBD2. Germline loops: CDR1 SGHTA, CDR2 FQGTGA. V dropped 5 bases and J dropped 0; count of bases not matched to a gene: 11. This CDR3 spans 18 amino acids. CDR3 nucleotide sequence: TGTGCCAGCAGCCAGGGCGGCGGGAGGGTAAGCTCCTACAATGAGCAGTTCTTC. It specifies CASSQGGGRVSSYNEQFF. The full variable domain, completed using reference TRBV7-3 and TRBJ2-1, is GAGVSQTPSNKVTEKGKYVELRCDPISGHTALYWYRQSLGQGPEFLIYFQGTGAADDSGLPNDRFFAVRPEGSVSTLKIQRTERGDSAVYLCASSQGGGRVSSYNEQFFGPGTRLTVL.

The V and J genes are TRBV12-3 or TRBV12-4 and TRBJ2-1, with D hard to call. Trimming left V 1 base short and J 7 bases short, with 8 bases between. CDR3 size: 13 residues. The CDR3 sequence: CASSLGPLNEQFF. In DNA, the CDR3 is TGTGCCAGCAGTTTAGGGCCACTGAATGAGCAGTTCTTC.

This clonotype was observed a few times. The CDR3 sequence is CASSGGLYEQFF. As DNA, the CDR3 is TGTGCCAGCAGTGGGGGACTATATGAGCAGTTCTTC. The chain carries TRBV12-3 or TRBV12-4 and TRBJ2-1; TRBD2 matches 7 bases. Trimming took 5 bases from V and 8 from J; bases not matched to a gene: 3. The CDR3 extends over 12 amino acids.

The chain carries TRBV12-3 or TRBV12-4 and TRBJ2-7; 9 bases line up with TRBD1. The CDR3 spans 16 residues. V trimming: 5 bases; J trimming: 2 bases; junction bases outside the gene matches: 10. CDR3 nucleotide sequence: TGTGCCAGCAGTCTAGACCGGGACAGGGCCCCCTACGAGCAGTACTTC. This codes for CASSLDRDRAPYEQYF.

There are a few counts of this clonotype. This chain uses TRBV9 with TRBJ1-6, with D perhaps TRBD1 (5 bases). Germline loops: CDR1 SGDLS, CDR2 YYNGEE. The CDR3 totals 16 residues. The V end was cut by 3 bases, the J end by 6 bases, with 16 bases between. The CDR3 coding sequence is TGTGCCAGCAGCGCCGAATCAGGGAAGGGTAATTCACCCCTCCACTTT. Residues: CASSAESGKGNSPLHF.

This clonotype showed up just a few times. The chain recombines TRBV12-3 or TRBV12-4 with TRBJ1-3; D is undetermined. The CDR3 totals 14 residues. Trimming stripped 2 bases from V and 1 base from J, with 6 bases between. CDR3 protein: CASSLSTSGNTIYF. In DNA, the CDR3 is TGTGCCAGCAGTTTAAGTACTTCTGGAAACACCATATATTTT.

The sample holds a few counts of this clonotype. The chain recombines TRBV9 with TRBJ2-3; 7 nucleotides agree with TRBD2. CDR3 length: 15 amino acids. Looked up from germline, CDR1 is SGDLS and CDR2 is YYNGEE. V was clipped by 1 base and J by 3 bases; unmatched bases: 5. Here the CDR3 reads CASSVRGSGTDTQYF. The CDR3, as DNA: TGTGCCAGCAGCGTACGCGGGAGTGGGACAGATACGCAGTATTTT.

The rearrangement uses TRBV3-1 and TRBJ2-5, with 9 bases identical to TRBD2. Losses at the gene ends were 2 bases for V and 0 bases for J; bases not matched to a gene: 7. The length of the CDR3 is 17 residues. From germline, CDR1 is LGHDT and CDR2 YNNKEL (reference sequence). CDR3 bases: TGTGCCAGCAGCCAATACGGGACTAGCATGTACCAAGAGACCCAGTACTTC. It codes for CASSQYGTSMYQETQYF.

The genes are TRBV12-5 and TRBJ1-5, with 7 bases fitting TRBD1. Looked up from germline, CDR1 is LGHNT and CDR2 is FRNRAP. The length of the CDR3 is 18 residues. V lost 0 bases and J lost 0; bases outside the gene matches: 8. The CDR3 DNA is TGTGCTAGTGGTTTGGTTAGGGGGGGGACAGCTAGCAATCAGCCCCAGCATTTT. This encodes CASGLVRGGTASNQPQHF.

This clonotype was detected a few times. V and J are TRBV18 and TRBJ2-5; TRBD1 matches 8 bases. Trimming at V came to 2 bases and at J to 0 bases, leaving 2 bases not matched to a gene. The CDR3 consists of 15 residues. CDR1 KGHSH and CDR2 LQKENI come from the germline V gene. As DNA, the CDR3 is TGTGCCAGCTCACCATCAGGGGGCTACCAAGAGACCCAGTACTTC. Translating it yields CASSPSGGYQETQYF.

This clonotype occurred a few times. The junction departs from the called germline gene at one end, perhaps through a read error. The chain uses TRBV24-1 and TRBJ2-7; either TRBD1 or TRBD2 may fit D (5 bases each). This CDR3 has 12 residues. The germline gives CDR1 KGHDR, CDR2 SFDVKD. The CDR3 coding sequence is TGCCCCCGCGGAGGACACTCCTACGAGCAGTACTTC. Its protein is CPRGGHSYEQYF.

The chain employs TRBV5-1 and TRBJ2-1, with 11 bases lining up with TRBD2. The ends lost 5 bases at V and 6 bases at J; junction bases unmatched: 10. The CDR3 is 16 amino acids. The germline V gene has CDR1 SGHRS and CDR2 YFSETQ. The CDR3 nucleotides read TGCGCCAGCAGTGCCCCTGTACTAGCGGGGGCCAATGAGCAGTTCTTC. The encoded protein is CASSAPVLAGANEQFF.

This clonotype has more than one count but fewer than ten. The chain recombines TRBV5-1 with TRBJ2-7; no reliable D call. Per the germline V gene, CDR1 is SGHRS and CDR2 is YFSETQ. The CDR3 is 15 amino acids. V shed 0 bases and J shed 2 bases, with 12 bases lying between them. The CDR3 DNA is TGCGCCAGCAGCTTGGAATGGGGAAGTACCTACGAGCAGTACTTC. Protein product: CASSLEWGSTYEQYF.

The table lists this clonotype with a few counts. The chain couples TRBV9 to TRBJ1-3; no reliable D call. The CDR3 has 16 residues. In germline, CDR1 is SGDLS, CDR2 YYNGEE. V gave up 2 bases and J gave up 0 bases, with 12 bases separating them. The CDR3 DNA sequence: TGTGCCAGCAGCGTCGGGCTCCCGAGCTCTGGAAACACCATATATTTT. This gives the protein CASSVGLPSSGNTIYF.